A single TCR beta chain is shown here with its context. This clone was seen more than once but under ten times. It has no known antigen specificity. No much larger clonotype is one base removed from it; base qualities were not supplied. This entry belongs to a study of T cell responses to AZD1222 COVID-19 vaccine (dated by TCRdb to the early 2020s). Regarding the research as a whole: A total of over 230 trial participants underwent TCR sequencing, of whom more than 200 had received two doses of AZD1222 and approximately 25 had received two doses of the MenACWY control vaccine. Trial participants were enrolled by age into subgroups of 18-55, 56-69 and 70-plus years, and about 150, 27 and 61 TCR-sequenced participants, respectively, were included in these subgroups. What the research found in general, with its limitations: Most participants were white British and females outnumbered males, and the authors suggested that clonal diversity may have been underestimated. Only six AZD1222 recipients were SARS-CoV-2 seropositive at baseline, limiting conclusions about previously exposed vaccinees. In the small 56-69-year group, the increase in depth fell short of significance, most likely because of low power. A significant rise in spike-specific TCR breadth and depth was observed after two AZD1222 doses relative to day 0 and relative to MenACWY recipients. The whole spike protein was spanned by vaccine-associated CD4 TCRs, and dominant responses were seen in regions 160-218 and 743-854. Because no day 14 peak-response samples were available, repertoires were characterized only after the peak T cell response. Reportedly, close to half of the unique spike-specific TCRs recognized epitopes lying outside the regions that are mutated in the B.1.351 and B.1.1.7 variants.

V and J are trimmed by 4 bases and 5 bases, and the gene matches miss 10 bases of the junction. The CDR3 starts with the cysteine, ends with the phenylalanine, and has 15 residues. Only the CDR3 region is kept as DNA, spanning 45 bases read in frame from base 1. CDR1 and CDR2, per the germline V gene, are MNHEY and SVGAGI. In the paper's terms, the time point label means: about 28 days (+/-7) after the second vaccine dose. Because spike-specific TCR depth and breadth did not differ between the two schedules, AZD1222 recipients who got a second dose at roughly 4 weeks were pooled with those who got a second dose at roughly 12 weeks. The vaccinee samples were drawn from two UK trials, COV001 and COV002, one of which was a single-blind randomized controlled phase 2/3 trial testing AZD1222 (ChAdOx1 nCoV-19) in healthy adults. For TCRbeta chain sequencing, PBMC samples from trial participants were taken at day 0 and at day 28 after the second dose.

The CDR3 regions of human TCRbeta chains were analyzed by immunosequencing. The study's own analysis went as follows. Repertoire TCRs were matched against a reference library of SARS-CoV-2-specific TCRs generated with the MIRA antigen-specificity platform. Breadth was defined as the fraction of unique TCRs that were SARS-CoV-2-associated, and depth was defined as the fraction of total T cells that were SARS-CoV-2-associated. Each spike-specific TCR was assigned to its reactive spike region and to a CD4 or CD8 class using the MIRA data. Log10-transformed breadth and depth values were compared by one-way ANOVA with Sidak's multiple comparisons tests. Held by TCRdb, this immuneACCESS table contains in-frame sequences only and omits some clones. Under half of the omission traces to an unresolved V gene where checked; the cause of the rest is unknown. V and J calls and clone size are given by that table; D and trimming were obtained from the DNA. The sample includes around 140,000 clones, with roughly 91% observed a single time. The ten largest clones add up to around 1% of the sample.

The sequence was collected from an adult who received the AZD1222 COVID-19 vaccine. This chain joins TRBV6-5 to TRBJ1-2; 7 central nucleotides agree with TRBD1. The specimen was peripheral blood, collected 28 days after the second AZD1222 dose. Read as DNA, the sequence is TGTGCCAGCAGTTCCTTGGACCGGGACAGTTATGGCTACACCTTC. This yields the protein CASSSLDRDSYGYTF.